The 17 T cell receptor beta chains given below trace back to one sample, sequenced in a study of OX40 agonist ivuxolimab in advanced cancers. The protocol was immunoSEQ multiplex PCR, while the TCRdb copy is restricted to in-frame clones and leaves out a portion. Here the sample spans fewer than 85,000 clones, about 86% being singletons. Material: CD4+ or CD8+ T cells sorted from blood, obtained in a trial of the OX40 agonist ivuxolimab. The receptors originated from an adult with an advanced solid tumor such as melanoma, head and neck, liver or kidney cancer.

The gene calls are TRBV15 and TRBJ2-2, with TRBD2 matching 10 bases. CDR3 length: 15 residues. Germline CDR1 LNHNV, CDR2 YYDKDF (reference sequence). J gave up 5 bases and V 3 bases, and 3 bases lay outside the gene matches. The CDR3 DNA reads as TGTGCCACCAGCAGGCCGGGACTAGCGACCGGGGAGCTGTTTTTT. Residues: CATSRPGLATGELFF.

CDR3 protein: CASSEPRQPQHF. For the CDR3, the DNA is TGTGCCAGCAGTGAACCCCGACAGCCCCAGCATTTT. The chain combines TRBV28 with TRBJ1-5; D is unresolved. CDR1 is MDHEN and CDR2 is SYDVKM in the germline V gene. V lost 5 bases to trimming and J lost 7 bases, with 9 bases between them. The CDR3 is 12 residues long.

The chain has TRBV14 and TRBJ2-1, with TRBD2 matching 7 bases. Looked up from germline, CDR1 is SGHDN and CDR2 is FVKESK. Trimming at V came to 9 bases and at J to 2 bases, leaving 7 bases not matched to a gene. CDR3 length equals 14 residues. The DNA of the CDR3 is TGTGCCAGAACCTCTGGGAGGGCCTACAATGAGCAGTTCTTC. Translating gives CARTSGRAYNEQFF.

The genes are TRBV2 and TRBJ2-5; TRBD2 matches 12 bases. The V gene's germline CDR1 is SNHLY and CDR2 FYNNEI. CDR3 length: 14 residues. The junction had 5 bases not matched to a gene; V was cut back by 6 bases and J by 6 bases. In nucleotides, the CDR3 is TGTGCCAGCAGGGCGACTAGCGGGGGAAAGACCCAGTACTTC. Residues: CASRATSGGKTQYF.

The chain has TRBV5-1 and TRBJ2-1, with D unresolved. Germline CDR1 and CDR2: SGHRS and YFSETQ. The CDR3 contains 12 residues. V was pared by 4 bases and J by 9 bases, with 11 bases between. The CDR3 sequence is CASSLFPVEQFF. CDR3 DNA: TGCGCCAGCAGCCTCTTTCCGGTTGAGCAGTTCTTC.

This clone was observed once. The chain couples TRBV7-9 to TRBJ1-1; D perhaps matches TRBD1 (6 bases). CDR1 SEHNR and CDR2 FQNEAQ come from the germline V gene (reference sequence). This CDR3 has 13 amino acids. V dropped 5 bases and J dropped 6 bases, with 13 bases sitting between them. This CDR3 is CASSRFEGAEAFF. CDR3 nucleotide sequence: TGTGCCAGCAGCCGCTTCGAGGGGGCTGAAGCTTTCTTT.

This clone was found once. The V and J genes are TRBV18 and TRBJ2-7; 10 nucleotides match TRBD1. Germline V CDR1 and CDR2: KGHSH, LQKENI. CDR3 size: 14 residues. Germline trimming cut 2 bases from V and 6 bases from J; bases unmatched to any gene: 4. CDR3 coding DNA: TGTGCCAGCTCACCAGGGACAGGGGATCGCGAGCAGTACTTC. Protein sequence: CASSPGTGDREQYF.

The chain couples TRBV4-1 to TRBJ1-4; D is possibly TRBD1 (5 bases). The germline CDR1 and CDR2 sequences are MGHRA and YSYEKL. The germline V and J ends were trimmed by 4 bases and 10 bases, with 19 bases remaining between them. The CDR3 loop spans 15 amino acids. The CDR3, as DNA: TGCGCCAGCAGCCTCTTGTGGGGGAATGAAGGAAAACTGTTTTTT. Its protein is CASSLLWGNEGKLFF.

In nucleotides, the CDR3 is TGTGCCAGCAGTTTATTGGGCGGAGGGGAAGCTAGCACAGATACGCAGTATTTT. It encodes CASSLLGGGEASTDTQYF. The gene calls are TRBV28 and TRBJ2-3, with a weak D call TRBD2 (6 bases). Germline assignment: CDR1 MDHEN and CDR2 SYDVKM. This CDR3 comprises 18 residues. V was cut by 1 base and J by 0 bases, with 17 bases left in between.

V and J are TRBV4-2 and TRBJ2-7; D might be TRBD1 (5 bases). V dropped 1 base and J dropped 2 bases, with 12 bases sitting between them. The germline V gene has CDR1 LGHNA and CDR2 YNFKEQ. The CDR3 totals 15 residues. CDR3 bases: TGTGCCAGCAGCCAAGGAAGGGGCGGCACCTACGAGCAGTACTTC. Translating it yields CASSQGRGGTYEQYF.

This clone was observed a single time. J is TRBJ1-4 and V is TRBV18; D ambiguous. Trimming cost V 6 bases and J 8 bases, with 16 bases left between them. This CDR3 spans 14 amino acids. Germline assignment: CDR1 KGHSH and CDR2 LQKENI. The CDR3 bases are TGTGCCAGCTCTCCGGGAGGTGGGCAAGAAAAACTGTTTTTT. This gives the protein CASSPGGGQEKLFF.

This chain links TRBV20-1 with TRBJ2-3; 7 bases align to TRBD2. Trimming took 3 bases from V and 11 from J; bases not matched to a gene: 5. CDR1 and CDR2 from the germline V gene are DFQATT and SNEGSKA (reference sequence). There are 11 residues in the CDR3. The CDR3 coding sequence is TGCAGTGCTAGTGTTTGGGAGGGGCAGTATTTT. Translation gives CSASVWEGQYF.

The genes are TRBV5-1 and TRBJ1-5; D is undetermined. Germline CDR1 SGHRS, CDR2 YFSETQ. The CDR3 is made up of 15 amino acids. Deletions cut 2 bases from V and 0 bases from J, with 9 bases between. CDR3 nucleotides: TGCGCCAGCAGCTTTAATGGGCATAGCAATCAGCCCCAGCATTTT. It encodes CASSFNGHSNQPQHF.

V is TRBV5-8 and J is TRBJ2-7; perhaps D is TRBD1 or TRBD2 (5 bases each). Trimming pared 2 bases from V and 3 bases from J, leaving 9 bases between. Germline lookup yields CDR1 SGHTS and CDR2 YDEGEE. The CDR3 contains 13 residues. The CDR3 DNA reads TGTGCCAGCAGCTTCCAGGGAGACTACGAGCAGTACTTC. Its protein is CASSFQGDYEQYF.

V and J are TRBV2 and TRBJ1-6, with unresolved D. V was pared by 3 bases and J by 2 bases, with 8 bases between. Per the germline V gene, CDR1 is SNHLY and CDR2 is FYNNEI. The CDR3 spans 15 residues. CDR3 sequence: CASSEEGPYNSPLHF. DNA for the CDR3: TGTGCCAGCAGTGAGGAAGGTCCCTATAATTCACCCCTCCACTTT.

V gene TRBV5-8 combines with J gene TRBJ2-3; D is unresolved. V was trimmed by 1 base and J by 0 bases, leaving 6 bases between them. The CDR3 length is 14 residues. Germline CDR1 and CDR2: SGHTS and YDEGEE. CDR3 DNA sequence: TGTGCCAGCAGCTTGTCGTATAGCACAGATACGCAGTATTTT. It yields the protein CASSLSYSTDTQYF.

V usage is TRBV29-1 and J usage is TRBJ2-3; TRBD2 matches 9 bases. J was trimmed by 1 base and V by 4 bases; bases with no gene match: 3. The CDR3 has 14 residues. CDR1 SQVTM and CDR2 ANQGSEA come from the germline V gene. CDR3 region: CSVGSSGGTDTQYF. CDR3 sequence (DNA): TGCAGCGTTGGGTCTAGCGGGGGCACAGATACGCAGTATTTT.